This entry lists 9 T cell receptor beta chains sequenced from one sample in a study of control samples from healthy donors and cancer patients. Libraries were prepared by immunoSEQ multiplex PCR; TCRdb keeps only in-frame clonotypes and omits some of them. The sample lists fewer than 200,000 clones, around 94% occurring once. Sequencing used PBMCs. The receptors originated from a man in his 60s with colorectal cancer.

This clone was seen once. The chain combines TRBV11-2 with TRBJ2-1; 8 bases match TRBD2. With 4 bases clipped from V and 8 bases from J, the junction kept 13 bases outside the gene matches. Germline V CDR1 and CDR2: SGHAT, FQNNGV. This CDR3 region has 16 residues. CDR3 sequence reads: CASSSRGGLAAHEQFF. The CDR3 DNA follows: TGTGCCAGCAGCTCCAGAGGAGGACTAGCAGCCCATGAGCAGTTCTTC.

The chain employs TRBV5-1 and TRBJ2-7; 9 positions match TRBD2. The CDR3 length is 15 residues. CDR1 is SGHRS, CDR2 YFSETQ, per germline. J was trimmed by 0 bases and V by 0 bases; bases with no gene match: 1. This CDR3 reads CASSLVAGDSYEQYF. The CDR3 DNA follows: TGCGCCAGCAGCTTGGTAGCGGGGGACTCCTACGAGCAGTACTTC. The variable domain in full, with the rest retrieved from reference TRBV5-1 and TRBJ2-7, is KAGVTQTPRYLIKTRGQQVTLSCSPISGHRSVSWYQQTPGQGLQFLFEYFSETQRNKGNFPGRFSGRQFSNSRSEMNVSTLELGDSALYLCASSLVAGDSYEQYFGPGTRLTVT.

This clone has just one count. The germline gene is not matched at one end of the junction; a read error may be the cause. The CDR3 region has the DNA TGTGCCGGCAGGGACTACAGGTCACCGAATGAAAAACTGTTTTTT. Translated: CAGRDYRSPNEKLFF. V is TRBV3-1 (or the pseudogene TRBV3-2) and J is TRBJ1-4, with a possible D match to TRBD1 (5 bases). Germline loops: CDR1 LGHDT, CDR2 YNNKEL (reference sequence). The CDR3 runs 15 residues.

The CDR3 bases are TGTGCCAGCAGTGTGGGACTAGCGGGGGGCTCGGGGGAGCTGTTTTTT. Its translation: CASSVGLAGGSGELFF. The chain employs TRBV6-6 and TRBJ2-2; 15 bases match TRBD2. CDR1 is MNHNY and CDR2 is SVGAGI in the germline V gene (reference sequence). The CDR3 has 16 residues. J was trimmed by 8 bases and V by 5 bases; bases with no gene match: 6.

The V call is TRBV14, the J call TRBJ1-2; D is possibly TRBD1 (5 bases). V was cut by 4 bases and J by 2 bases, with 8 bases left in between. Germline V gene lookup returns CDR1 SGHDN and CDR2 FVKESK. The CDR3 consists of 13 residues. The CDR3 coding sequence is TGTGCCAGCAGCCCGACAGAAAACTATGGCTACACCTTC. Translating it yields CASSPTENYGYTF. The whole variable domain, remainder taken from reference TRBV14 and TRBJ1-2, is EAGVTQFPSHSVIEKGQTVTLRCDPISGHDNLYWYRRVMGKEIKFLLHFVKESKQDESGMPNNRFLAERTGGTYSTLKVQPAELEDSGVYFCASSPTENYGYTFGSGTRLTVV.

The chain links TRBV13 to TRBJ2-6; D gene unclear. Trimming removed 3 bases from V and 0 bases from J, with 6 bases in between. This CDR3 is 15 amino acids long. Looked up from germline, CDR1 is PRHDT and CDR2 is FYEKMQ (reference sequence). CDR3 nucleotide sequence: TGTGCCAGCAGCTTCGACAACTCTGGGGCCAACGTCCTGACTTTC. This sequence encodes CASSFDNSGANVLTF. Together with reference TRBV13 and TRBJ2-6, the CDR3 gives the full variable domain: AAGVIQSPRHLIKEKRETATLKCYPIPRHDTVYWYQQGPGQDPQFLISFYEKMQSDKGSIPDRFSAQQFSDYHSELNMSSLELGDSALYFCASSFDNSGANVLTFGAGSRLTVL.

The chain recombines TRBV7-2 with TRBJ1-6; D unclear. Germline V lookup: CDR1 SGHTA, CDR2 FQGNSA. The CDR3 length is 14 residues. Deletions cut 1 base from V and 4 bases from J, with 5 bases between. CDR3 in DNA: TGTGCCAGCAGCTTAGAGGGTTATAATTCACCCCTCCACTTT. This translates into CASSLEGYNSPLHF. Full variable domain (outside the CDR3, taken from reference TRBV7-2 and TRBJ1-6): GAGVSQSPSNKVTEKGKDVELRCDPISGHTALYWYRQSLGQGLEFLIYFQGNSAPDKSGLPSDRFSAERTGGSVSTLTIQRTQQEDSAVYLCASSLEGYNSPLHFGNGTRLTVT.

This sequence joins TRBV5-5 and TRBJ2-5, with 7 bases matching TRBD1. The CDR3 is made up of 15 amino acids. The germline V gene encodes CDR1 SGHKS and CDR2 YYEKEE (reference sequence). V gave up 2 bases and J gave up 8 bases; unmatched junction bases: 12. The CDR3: CASSFTDSQGETQYF. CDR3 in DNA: TGTGCCAGCAGCTTTACGGACTCCCAGGGGGAAACCCAGTACTTC.

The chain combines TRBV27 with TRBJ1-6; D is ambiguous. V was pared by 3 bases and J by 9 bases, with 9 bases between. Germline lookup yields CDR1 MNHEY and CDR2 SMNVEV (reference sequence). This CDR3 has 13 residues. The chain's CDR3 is CASSFQWISPLHF. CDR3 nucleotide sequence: TGTGCCAGCAGTTTCCAATGGATTTCACCCCTCCACTTT.